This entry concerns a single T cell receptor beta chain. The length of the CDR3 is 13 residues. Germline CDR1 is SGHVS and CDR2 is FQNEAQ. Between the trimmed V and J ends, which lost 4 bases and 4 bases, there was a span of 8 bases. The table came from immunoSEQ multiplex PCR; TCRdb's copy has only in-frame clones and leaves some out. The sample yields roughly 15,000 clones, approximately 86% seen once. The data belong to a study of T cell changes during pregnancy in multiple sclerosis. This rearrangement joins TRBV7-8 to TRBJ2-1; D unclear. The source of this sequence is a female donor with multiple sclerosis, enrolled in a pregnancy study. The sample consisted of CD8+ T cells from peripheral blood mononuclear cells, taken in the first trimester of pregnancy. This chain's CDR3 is CASSSREYNEQFF. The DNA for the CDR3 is TGTGCCAGCAGCTCCCGAGAGTACAATGAGCAGTTCTTC.